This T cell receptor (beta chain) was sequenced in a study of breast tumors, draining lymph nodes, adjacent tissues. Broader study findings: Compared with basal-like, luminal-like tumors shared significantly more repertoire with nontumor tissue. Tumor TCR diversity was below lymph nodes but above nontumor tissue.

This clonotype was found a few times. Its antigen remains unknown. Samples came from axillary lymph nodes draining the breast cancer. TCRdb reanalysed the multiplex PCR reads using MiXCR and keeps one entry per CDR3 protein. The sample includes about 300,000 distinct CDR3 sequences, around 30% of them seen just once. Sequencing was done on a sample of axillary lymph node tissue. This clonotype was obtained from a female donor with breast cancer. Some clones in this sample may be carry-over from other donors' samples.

This chain's CDR3 is CASSDRAHSYEQYF. CDR3 sequence (DNA): TGTGCCAGCAGTGACAGGGCGCACTCCTACGAGCAGTACTTC. The chain couples TRBV6-2 or TRBV6-3 to TRBJ2-7; 7 nucleotides line up with TRBD1. CDR3 length equals 14 residues. Germline V gene sequence: CDR1 MNHEY, CDR2 SVGEGT. V shed 5 bases and J 0 bases; nucleotides not matched to a gene: 4.